This is a list of T cell receptor beta chains from one sample in a study of T cell repertoires in cytomegalovirus infection. Via MiXCR, TCRdb re-called the reads, giving one row per CDR3 protein. The table has about 230,000 distinct CDR3 sequences, over 20% seen once. The sequenced sample was CD8+ T cells from PBMCs. These receptors all stem from a human donor in good health (CMV status not recorded). Some clones in this sample may be carry-over from other donors' samples. Each CDR3 is given with its conserved first and last residue. Fields, in order: J gene, clone size, V gene, D gene, CDR3 protein, CDR3 DNA. A D gene is named only where the DNA matches it firmly. Not every row has a clone size; where given, it reads once, few, many or a size class.

TRBJ2-2 | - | TRBV28 | - | CASSEPTATGELFF | TGTGCCAGCAGCGAACCTACAGCCACCGGGGAGCTGTTTTTT
TRBJ1-5 | - | TRBV5-1 | - | CASRRLGEDGGGGNQPQHF | TGCGCCAGCAGAAGGTTGGGTGAAGACGGTGGGGGAGGCAATCAGCCCCAGCATTTT
TRBJ2-2 | - | TRBV4-1 | TRBD2 | CASSQSSGGTGELFF | TGTGCCAGCAGCCAAAGTAGCGGGGGTACCGGGGAGCTGTTTTTT
TRBJ2-7 | - | TRBV15 | TRBD1 | CATRGSDREYEQYF | TGTGCCACCAGAGGGTCCGACAGGGAATACGAGCAGTACTTC
TRBJ2-1 | few | TRBV20-1 | - | CSARDISRGNEQFF | TGCAGTGCTAGAGATATCTCCAGGGGCAATGAGCAGTTCTTC
TRBJ2-1 | many | TRBV14 | - | CASSQSWLEQFF | TGTGCCAGCAGCCAATCGTGGCTCGAGCAGTTCTTC
TRBJ1-1 | once | TRBV6-1 | TRBD1 | CASSVQPGGGMNTEAFF | TGTGCCAGCAGTGTTCAACCAGGGGGGGGGATGAACACTGAAGCTTTCTTT
TRBJ2-7 | - | TRBV29-1 | - | CSVEGEGGYEQYF | TGCAGCGTCGAAGGGGAAGGGGGATACGAGCAGTACTTC
TRBJ1-2 | few | TRBV3-1 | - | CASSQDGDLYTF | TGTGCCAGCAGCCAAGATGGGGATCTGTACACCTTC
TRBJ1-1 | many | TRBV5-4 | - | CASRLWGGRWWTEAFF | TGTGCCAGCCGCCTTTGGGGAGGCCGCTGGTGGACTGAAGCTTTCTTT
TRBJ1-5 | many | TRBV7-9 | - | CASSLGDESNQPQHF | TGTGCCAGCAGCTTAGGGGACGAGAGCAATCAGCCCCAGCATTTT
TRBJ1-1 | - | TRBV14 | - | CASSERQRPGIMNTEAFF | TGTGCCAGCAGCGAACGTCAGCGGCCAGGGATTATGAACACTGAAGCTTTCTTT
TRBJ1-1 | - | TRBV19 | - | CASSPLAGPIPEAFF | TGTGCCAGTAGTCCCCTGGCGGGCCCGATCCCTGAAGCTTTCTTT
TRBJ2-3 | - | TRBV12-3/TRBV12-4 | TRBD2 | CASSPWTSDPTDTQYF | TGTGCCAGCAGCCCTTGGACTAGCGATCCCACAGATACGCAGTATTTT
TRBJ1-1 | many | TRBV19 | TRBD1 | CASSTLSAGGWNTEAFF | TGTGCCAGTAGTACACTATCGGCAGGGGGCTGGAACACTGAAGCTTTCTTT
TRBJ1-5 | few | TRBV11-3 | TRBD1 | CASSWPSGQGMGQPQHF | TGTGCCAGCAGCTGGCCCTCGGGACAGGGTATGGGGCAGCCCCAGCATTTT
TRBJ1-4 | - | TRBV30 | - | CAFDPNEKLFF | TGTGCCTTCGACCCCAATGAAAAACTGTTTTTT
TRBJ1-1 | few | TRBV12-3/TRBV12-4 | - | CASSLVTPNTEAFF | TGTGCCAGCAGTTTGGTGACCCCGAACACTGAAGCTTTCTTT
TRBJ2-7 | - | TRBV20-1 | - | CSARGGGEGYEQYF | TGCAGTGCTAGGGGTGGAGGGGAAGGATACGAGCAGTACTTC
TRBJ2-3 | many | TRBV12-3/TRBV12-4 | TRBD2 | CASSPRTSGGNTQYF | TGTGCCAGCAGCCCGAGGACTAGCGGGGGGAATACGCAGTATTTT
TRBJ1-2 | many | TRBV7-3 | - | CASSSDRIGYGYTF | TGTGCCAGCAGCTCTGACAGGATTGGGTATGGCTACACCTTC
TRBJ1-4 | many | TRBV20-1 | - | CSAPDTTLGEKLFF | TGCAGTGCTCCAGACACAACCCTGGGTGAAAAACTGTTTTTT
TRBJ2-3 | many | TRBV19 | - | CASSIGARTDTQYF | TGTGCCAGTAGTATAGGGGCTCGCACAGATACGCAGTATTTT
TRBJ2-7 | - | TRBV10-3 | - | CAISGELRSYEQYF | TGTGCCATCAGTGGGGAACTCCGCTCCTACGAGCAGTACTTC
TRBJ2-7 | - | TRBV29-1 | - | CSARKGMGNEQYF | TGCAGCGCCCGAAAGGGGATGGGGAACGAGCAGTACTTC
TRBJ2-1 | few | TRBV7-9 | TRBD1 | CASSSEDRVWNEQFF | TGTGCCAGCAGCTCAGAGGACAGGGTTTGGAATGAGCAGTTCTTC
TRBJ1-5 | - | TRBV2 | TRBD1 | CASSAGDSAQPQHF | TGTGCCAGCAGTGCGGGGGACAGTGCTCAGCCCCAGCATTTT
TRBJ1-2 | many | TRBV29-1 | - | CSVEDSNYGYTF | TGCAGCGTTGAAGATTCTAACTATGGCTACACCTTC
TRBJ2-7 | - | TRBV2 | - | CASRLLYEQYF | TGTGCCAGCAGGCTACTCTACGAGCAGTACTTC
TRBJ2-3 | - | TRBV28 | TRBD1 | CASSLRTGVDTQYF | TGTGCCAGCAGTTTGCGGACAGGGGTAGATACGCAGTATTTT
TRBJ2-3 | few | TRBV12-3/TRBV12-4 | TRBD2 | CASSLVGGANTQYF | TGTGCCAGCAGTTTAGTCGGGGGGGCGAATACGCAGTATTTT
TRBJ2-1 | few | TRBV7-9 | - | CASRNTLQVNNEQFF | TGTGCCAGCAGAAATACGCTGCAAGTTAACAATGAGCAGTTCTTC
TRBJ2-3 | - | TRBV7-3 | - | CASSFGPYTDTQYF | TGTGCCAGCAGCTTCGGCCCTTACACAGATACGCAGTATTTT
TRBJ2-5 | few | TRBV27 | - | CASSGSMYQETQYF | TGTGCCAGCAGTGGATCTATGTACCAAGAGACCCAGTACTTC
TRBJ2-7 | few | TRBV20-1 | TRBD1 | CSASGGQGVPEQYF | TGCAGTGCTAGTGGGGGACAGGGAGTGCCCGAGCAGTACTTC
TRBJ2-7 | - | TRBV6-6 | - | CASSYSANPGSNSYEQYF | TGTGCCAGCAGTTACTCGGCAAATCCAGGCAGCAACTCCTACGAGCAGTACTTC
TRBJ2-1 | - | TRBV2 | TRBD1 | CASSDGQGINEQFF | TGTGCCAGCAGTGACGGACAGGGTATCAATGAGCAGTTCTTC
TRBJ2-1 | - | TRBV15 | - | CATSRVRGISYNEQFF | TGTGCCACCAGCAGAGTAAGGGGGATCTCCTACAATGAGCAGTTCTTC
TRBJ2-7 | - | TRBV5-6 | - | CASSPGSHYEQYF | TGTGCCAGCAGCCCGGGCAGTCACTACGAGCAGTACTTC
TRBJ2-1 | - | TRBV2 | TRBD2 | CASRPTSGVFNEQFF | TGTGCCAGCAGGCCGACTAGCGGGGTTTTTAATGAGCAGTTCTTC
TRBJ1-1 | many | TRBV28 | - | CASSLWGGTEAFF | TGCGCCAGCAGCTTGTGGGGAGGCACTGAAGCTTTCTTT
TRBJ2-5 | - | TRBV7-9 | TRBD1 | CASSWTGVDQETQYF | TGTGCCAGCAGCTGGACAGGGGTGGACCAAGAGACCCAGTACTTC
TRBJ2-1 | - | TRBV10-3 | TRBD2 | CATGLADNEQFF | TGTGCCACCGGACTAGCCGACAATGAGCAGTTCTTC
TRBJ2-5 | - | TRBV28 | - | CASSPSAVWETQYF | TGTGCCAGCAGTCCCTCAGCGGTTTGGGAGACCCAGTACTTC
TRBJ2-1 | - | TRBV29-1 | - | CSGGIGINEQFF | TGCAGCGGGGGGATCGGGATCAATGAGCAGTTCTTC
TRBJ2-2 | - | TRBV29-1 | - | CSVEPGLNTGELFF | TGCAGCGTTGAGCCAGGACTGAACACCGGGGAGCTGTTTTTT
TRBJ1-2 | few | TRBV12-3/TRBV12-4 | - | CASSLVGAQGYTF | TGTGCCAGCAGTTTAGTGGGGGCGCAGGGCTACACCTTC
TRBJ1-2 | few | TRBV7-3 | TRBD1 | CASSSAPGQGANGYTF | TGTGCCAGCAGCTCCGCCCCCGGACAGGGGGCGAATGGCTACACCTTC
TRBJ1-2 | many | TRBV28 | TRBD1 | CASSLTPGGNYGYTF | TGTGCCAGCAGTTTGACCCCAGGGGGCAACTATGGCTACACCTTC
TRBJ2-1 | - | TRBV11-3 | - | CASSLRDSYINEQFF | TGTGCCAGCAGCTTAAGAGACTCCTATATCAATGAGCAGTTCTTC
TRBJ2-7 | - | TRBV20-1 | - | CSSPGATYEQYF | TGCAGCTCGCCGGGAGCTACTTACGAGCAGTACTTC
TRBJ2-5 | - | TRBV28 | TRBD2 | CASIPRASGGETQYF | TGTGCCAGCATCCCGAGGGCTAGCGGGGGGGAGACCCAGTACTTC
TRBJ1-1 | many | TRBV12-3/TRBV12-4 | - | CASSLGGGTEAFF | TGTGCCAGCAGTTTAGGGGGGGGAACTGAAGCTTTCTTT